Listed below are T cell receptor beta chains from one sample, sequenced in a study of blood T cell repertoires in COVID-19. Profiling relied on immunoSEQ multiplex PCR, and the TCRdb table lists in-frame clones only, not all of them. The sample has approximately 330,000 clones, around 90% seen once; the top ten hold around 9.9%. The sample comprised peripheral blood. The receptors originated from a man aged 25 to 40 with COVID-19, enrolled during active disease. The CDR3 runs from the conserved cysteine through the conserved F or W. D genes are given only for firm matches. Size is stated for part of the rows, as once, few or many counts, or as a class when the clone is expanded.

D gene,clone size,J gene,V gene,CDR3 DNA,CDR3 protein
.,.,TRBJ1-5,TRBV6-6,TGTGCCAGCAGTCAACCGCTCCGACAGGCCCCGTATCAGCCCCAGCATTTT,CASSQPLRQAPYQPQHF
.,.,TRBJ2-3,TRBV3-1/TRBV3-2,TGTGCCAGCAGCCAAGTCTCAGTGAGGGATACGCAGTATTTT,CASSQVSVRDTQYF
.,.,TRBJ1-1,TRBV15,TGTGCCACCAAGATCGGGGGGCTGCGGTCGGCTTTCTTT,CATKIGGLRSAFF
.,.,TRBJ2-2,TRBV7-2,TGTGCCAGCAGCCCGAGGGAGTTCAGCGGGGAGCTGTTTTTT,CASSPREFSGELFF
TRBD2,.,TRBJ2-3,TRBV7-3,TGTGCCAGCAGCCCAGGACTAGCGGGGGGCCAAAGCACAGATACGCAGTATTTT,CASSPGLAGGQSTDTQYF
.,.,TRBJ1-2,TRBV5-6,TGTGCCAGCAGCTTGGAGACAGAGTATGGCTACACCTTC,CASSLETEYGYTF
TRBD1,.,TRBJ1-5,TRBV11-2,TGTGCCAGCAGCAAGGATCCCGGGACAGTCAATCAGCCCCAGCATTTT,CASSKDPGTVNQPQHF
.,.,TRBJ1-6,TRBV18,TGTGCCAGCTCGCTGAACAGGGAAGAGGGTTCACCCCTCCACTTT,CASSLNREEGSPLHF
TRBD2,once,TRBJ2-7,TRBV29-1,TGCAGCGTTGGGCCAAGCGGGGGCATTGGTGAGCAGTACTTC,CSVGPSGGIGEQYF
.,.,TRBJ1-2,TRBV5-1,TGCGCCAGCAGCTTGCAGGATAACTATGGCTACACCTTC,CASSLQDNYGYTF
TRBD2,.,TRBJ2-3,TRBV6-2/TRBV6-3,TGTGCCAGCAGCCGGACTAGCGCCTACAGGGGCACAGATACGCAGTATTTT,CASSRTSAYRGTDTQYF
.,.,TRBJ2-3,TRBV5-5,TGTGCCAGCAGCTTGGTCGGGGACAAAAACCTACGTACGCAGTATTTT,CASSLVGDKNLRTQYF
.,.,TRBJ2-1,TRBV30,TGTGCCTGGAGCGGAGCCTACAATGAGCAGTTCTTC,CAWSGAYNEQFF
.,.,TRBJ1-1,TRBV28,TGTGCCAGCAGTTTAGCGGGGAGGATTACTGAAGCTTTCTTT,CASSLAGRITEAFF
.,.,TRBJ2-3,TRBV19,TGTGCCAGTAGTACCCCTCGGGTGGGGGGAGATAGAGGGACGCAGTATTTT,CASSTPRVGGDRGTQYF
TRBD2,.,TRBJ2-5,TRBV24-1,TGTGCCACCAGTGATTTCCGTGGGGGGGAAGAGACCCAGTACTTC,CATSDFRGGEETQYF
TRBD1,.,TRBJ2-1,TRBV30,TGTGCCTGGAGTCAGGACAGGATCTACAATGAGCAGTTCTTC,CAWSQDRIYNEQFF
TRBD1,.,TRBJ2-5,TRBV11-2,TGTGCCAGCAGCTTGACCCTTCCTGGGACAGGGGGCCAAGAGACCCAGTACTTC,CASSLTLPGTGGQETQYF
TRBD1,.,TRBJ2-7,TRBV18,TGTGCCAGCTCACTTCTCGGACAGGGACTGTCCTACGAGCAGTACTTC,CASSLLGQGLSYEQYF
.,.,TRBJ1-1,TRBV19,TGTGCCAGTAGTATATTCGAGGGCGGGAGCACTGAAGCTTTCTTT,CASSIFEGGSTEAFF
TRBD2,once,TRBJ2-7,TRBV13,TGTGCCAGCAGCCTCTACCTCCGGGGGGACGAGCAGTACTTC,CASSLYLRGDEQYF
.,.,TRBJ2-2,TRBV6-2/TRBV6-3,TGTGCCAGCAGCCCTCTTGGCAGGGGGGTAGCCGGGGAGCTGTTTTTT,CASSPLGRGVAGELFF
.,.,TRBJ1-1,TRBV7-9,TGTGCCAGCAGCTACCGGGGTACGAACACTGAAGCTTTCTTT,CASSYRGTNTEAFF
TRBD1,.,TRBJ1-2,TRBV29-1,TGCAGCGTTGAAGCATACGACAGGGGTTCATTACCCCACCTTTCTAACTATGGCTACACCTTC,CSVEAYDRGSLPHLSNYGYTF
.,.,TRBJ2-3,TRBV5-1,TGCGCCAGCAGCTTGGCCACAGAAACAGATACGCAGTATTTT,CASSLATETDTQYF
TRBD1,.,TRBJ1-2,TRBV4-1,TGCGCCAGCAGCCAAGACTTTACCAGGACAGGGCCGACGTATGGCTACACCTTC,CASSQDFTRTGPTYGYTF
TRBD1,.,TRBJ1-5,TRBV10-3,TGTGCCAGGGGGACAGGCAATCAGCCCCAGCATTTT,CARGTGNQPQHF
.,.,TRBJ2-5,TRBV3-1/TRBV3-2,TGTGCCAGCAGCCAAACGGCAACCGAGGGTGCCCAGTACTTC,CASSQTATEGAQYF
TRBD1,.,TRBJ1-6,TRBV19,TGTGCCAGTAGTATCGGGACAGGGAATAATTCACCCCTCCACTTT,CASSIGTGNNSPLHF
.,.,TRBJ2-5,TRBV6-5,TGTGCCAGCAGTATACAGGGTTTCGAGACCCAGTACTTC,CASSIQGFETQYF
.,.,TRBJ1-1,TRBV27,TGTGCCAGCAGTTTAGGACTCGCCACTGAAGCTTTCTTT,CASSLGLATEAFF
.,.,TRBJ2-5,TRBV11-3,TGTGCCAGCAGCTTAGCGGGGGAGACCCAGTACTTC,CASSLAGETQYF
.,.,TRBJ2-1,TRBV7-9,TGTGCCAGCAGCTTGGATTATCTAGGACAGCGCGGGAATGAGCAGTTCTTC,CASSLDYLGQRGNEQFF
.,.,TRBJ2-7,TRBV3-1/TRBV3-2,TGTGCCAGCAGCCAAGGGTCCAGGGCGATTGGGGAGCAGTACTTC,CASSQGSRAIGEQYF
TRBD1,.,TRBJ2-2,TRBV30,TGTGCCCGGGACAGGGCCCCCACCGGGGAGCTGTTTTTT,CARDRAPTGELFF
.,.,TRBJ2-7,TRBV6-2/TRBV6-3,TGTGCCAGCAGTTACTCTGGGAGCAGCTACGAGCAGTACTTC,CASSYSGSSYEQYF
TRBD2,.,TRBJ2-7,TRBV2,TGTGCCAGCAGTGAACGCGGGGGTGTATACGAGCAGTACTTC,CASSERGGVYEQYF
.,.,TRBJ2-1,TRBV11-1,TGTGCCAGCAGCCATACCGACAGCCCCTACAATGAGCAGTTCTTC,CASSHTDSPYNEQFF
.,.,TRBJ2-1,TRBV15,TGTGCCACCAGCAGAGATTCTGGGCGGGATATATTCTTC,CATSRDSGRDIFF
TRBD1,.,TRBJ2-7,TRBV10-3,TGTGCCATCAGCCCGGGACAGGGAGCCTACGAGCAGTACTTC,CAISPGQGAYEQYF
.,.,TRBJ1-2,TRBV7-2,TGTGCCAGCAGCTCAGGTGGGGGCGCGAATGGCTACACCTTC,CASSSGGGANGYTF
TRBD1,.,TRBJ1-2,TRBV7-9,TGTGCCAGCAGCTCGGGGGGGACAGCCAACTATGGCTACACCTTC,CASSSGGTANYGYTF
.,.,TRBJ1-3,TRBV5-1,TGCGCCAGCAGCTTGGGCGGCCCTTTCTCTGGAAACACCATATATTTT,CASSLGGPFSGNTIYF
.,.,TRBJ1-6,TRBV7-3,TGTGCCAGCAGCTTAATGGAGGGATCCTATAATTCACCCCTCCACTTT,CASSLMEGSYNSPLHF
TRBD1,.,TRBJ2-3,TRBV29-1,TGCAGCGTCTCTAGGGACAGGGGAGATACGCAGTATTTT,CSVSRDRGDTQYF
TRBD1,.,TRBJ1-3,TRBV13,TGTGCCAGCAGCCAATCGGACAGGGCGGCTGGAAACACCATATATTTT,CASSQSDRAAGNTIYF
TRBD2,.,TRBJ2-5,TRBV24-1,TGTGCCACCAGTGATACGGGACTAGCGGGTTGGGAGACCCAGTACTTC,CATSDTGLAGWETQYF
.,.,TRBJ1-4,TRBV19,TGTGCCAGTAGTATCGCAGGGCATAATGAAAAACTGTTTTTT,CASSIAGHNEKLFF
.,.,TRBJ2-3,TRBV7-2,TGTGCCAGCAGCTTAGCGGGACTCACAGATACGCAGTATTTT,CASSLAGLTDTQYF
.,.,TRBJ2-3,TRBV18,TGTGCCAGCACCGTCGGGGGCACAGATACGCAGTATTTT,CASTVGGTDTQYF
TRBD1,.,TRBJ2-7,TRBV24-1,TGTGCCACCAGTGATCCGGGACAGGGTAAATCCTACGAGCAGTACTTC,CATSDPGQGKSYEQYF
TRBD1,.,TRBJ2-5,TRBV2,TGTGCCAGCAGGCTCCGGGACAGGGGGCGGGAGACCCAGTACTTC,CASRLRDRGRETQYF
.,.,TRBJ1-1,TRBV6-5,TGTGCCAGCAGTTCACAGTCTCGGCTCACTGAAGCTTTCTTT,CASSSQSRLTEAFF
TRBD2,.,TRBJ2-2,TRBV9,TGTGCCAGCAGCGTAGGGCTAGCGGGTCCGAACACCGGGGAGCTGTTTTTT,CASSVGLAGPNTGELFF
TRBD1,.,TRBJ1-2,TRBV27,TGTGCCAGCAGTCACTACAGGGGAACGTTCTATGGCTACACCTTC,CASSHYRGTFYGYTF
.,.,TRBJ2-7,TRBV6-5,TGTGCCAGCAGGCTTAGGCAGGGCGGAGAGCAGTACTTC,CASRLRQGGEQYF
.,.,TRBJ2-7,TRBV5-4,TGTGCCAGCAGTTCCATACGGGGGTCTTCCTACGAGCAGTACTTC,CASSSIRGSSYEQYF
.,.,TRBJ2-2,TRBV7-3,TGTGCCAGCAGCTTTTACAGGGATACCGGGGAGCTGTTTTTT,CASSFYRDTGELFF